The TCR beta chain described here comes from a study of CD8+ T cells in alopecia areata. As for the study in general: A regimen of oral tofacitinib, 5 to 10 mg twice daily, was given to treated patients. Treatment ran 6 to 18 months, with 6 months of follow-up afterward.

CDR1 and CDR2 (germline): SGDLS, YYNGEE. V lost 2 bases to trimming and J lost 2 bases, with 13 bases between them. The CDR3 is 16 residues long. This clone was seen just once. RNA was extracted and reverse transcribed into cDNA as the sequencing template. TCRdb's table, derived via immunoSEQ multiplex PCR, lists solely in-frame clones and lacks some. The sample has about 150,000 clones; about 90% are singletons. This TCR derives from a human donor with alopecia areata. The starting material was CD8+ T cells sorted from blood, obtained at week 0. The chain couples TRBV9 to TRBJ2-2; unclear D gene. CDR3 loop: CASSVSMRRNTGELFF. As DNA, the CDR3 is TGTGCCAGCAGCGTGAGTATGAGACGCAACACCGGGGAGCTGTTTTTT.